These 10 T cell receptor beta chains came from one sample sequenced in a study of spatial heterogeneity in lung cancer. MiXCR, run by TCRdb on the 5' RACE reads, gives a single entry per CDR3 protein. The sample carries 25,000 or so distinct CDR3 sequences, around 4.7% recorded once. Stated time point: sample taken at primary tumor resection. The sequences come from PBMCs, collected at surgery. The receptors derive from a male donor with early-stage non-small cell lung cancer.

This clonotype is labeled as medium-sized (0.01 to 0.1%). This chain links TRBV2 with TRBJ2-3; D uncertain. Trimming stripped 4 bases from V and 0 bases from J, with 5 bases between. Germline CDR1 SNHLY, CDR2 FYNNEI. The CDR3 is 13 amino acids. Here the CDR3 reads CASSARSTDTQYF. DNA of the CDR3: TGTGCCAGCAGTGCCCGGAGCACAGATACGCAGTATTTT.

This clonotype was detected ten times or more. CDR3 residues: CASSQGRGRDPEAFF. The CDR3 nucleotides read TGTGCCAGCAGCCAGGGGAGGGGACGGGACCCTGAAGCTTTCTTT. The rearrangement links TRBV7-8 to TRBJ1-1; weak D call: TRBD1 (6 bases). CDR3 length equals 15 residues. Germline values: CDR1 SGHVS, CDR2 FQNEAQ. V lost 5 bases to trimming and J lost 6 bases, with 19 bases between them.

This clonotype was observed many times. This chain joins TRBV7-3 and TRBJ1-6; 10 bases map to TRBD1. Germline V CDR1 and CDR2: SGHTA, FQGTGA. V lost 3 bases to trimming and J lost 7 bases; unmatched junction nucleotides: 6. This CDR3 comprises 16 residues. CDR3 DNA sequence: TGTGCCAGCAGCTTGGCGGGACAGGGGACGAATTCACCCCTCCACTTT. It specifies CASSLAGQGTNSPLHF.

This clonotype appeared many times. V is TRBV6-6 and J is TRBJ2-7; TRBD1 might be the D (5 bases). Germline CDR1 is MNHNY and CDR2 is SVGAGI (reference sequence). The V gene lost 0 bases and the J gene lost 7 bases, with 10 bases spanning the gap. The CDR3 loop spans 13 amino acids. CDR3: CASSYSGLGEQYF. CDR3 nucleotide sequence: TGTGCCAGCAGTTACTCGGGGCTCGGGGAGCAGTACTTC.

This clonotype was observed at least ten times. For the CDR3, the DNA is TGTGCCAGCAGCTCAGCTACTAGCGGGGGGACCACAGATACGCAGTATTTT. Translated, it gives CASSSATSGGTTDTQYF. This chain joins TRBV7-2 and TRBJ2-3; 12 nucleotides line up with TRBD2. Germline V gene data show CDR1 as SGHTA and CDR2 as FQGNSA. V trimming: 4 bases; J trimming: 2 bases; junction bases outside the gene matches: 7. The CDR3 is made up of 17 amino acids.

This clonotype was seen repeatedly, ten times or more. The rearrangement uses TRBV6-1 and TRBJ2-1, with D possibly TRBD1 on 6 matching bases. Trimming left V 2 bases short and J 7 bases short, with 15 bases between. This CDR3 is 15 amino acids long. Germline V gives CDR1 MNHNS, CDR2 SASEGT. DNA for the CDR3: TGTGCCAGCAGTGAAAGGGCAGGGGTACGAAATGAGCAGTTCTTC. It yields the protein CASSERAGVRNEQFF.

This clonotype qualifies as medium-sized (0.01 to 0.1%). CDR3 bases: TGTGCCAGCAGTAGGGGACAGCAACAAGAGACCCAGTACTTC. Residues: CASSRGQQQETQYF. The chain couples TRBV28 to TRBJ2-5; 7 positions agree with TRBD1. V lost 5 bases and J lost 2; bases outside the gene matches: 5. Germline V gene lookup returns CDR1 MDHEN and CDR2 SYDVKM. The length of the CDR3 is 14 residues. The entire variable domain, with the rest obtained from reference TRBV28 and TRBJ2-5, is as follows: DVKVTQSSRYLVKRTGEKVFLECVQDMDHENMFWYRQDPGLGLRLIYFSYDVKMKEKGDIPEGYSVSREKKERFSLILESASTNQTSMYLCASSRGQQQETQYFGPGTRLLVL.

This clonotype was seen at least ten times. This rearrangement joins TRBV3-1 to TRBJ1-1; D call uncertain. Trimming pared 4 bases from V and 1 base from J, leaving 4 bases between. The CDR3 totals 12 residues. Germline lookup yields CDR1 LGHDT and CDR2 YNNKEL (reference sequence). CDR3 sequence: CASSRSNTEAFF. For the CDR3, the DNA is TGTGCCAGCAGCCGATCGAACACTGAAGCTTTCTTT.

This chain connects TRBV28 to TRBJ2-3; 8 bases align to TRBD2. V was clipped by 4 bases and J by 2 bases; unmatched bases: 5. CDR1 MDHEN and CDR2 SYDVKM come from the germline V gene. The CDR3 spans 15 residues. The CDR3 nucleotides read TGTGCCAGCAGTTCTCGGCGGGGGGCCACAGATACGCAGTATTTT. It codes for CASSSRRGATDTQYF.

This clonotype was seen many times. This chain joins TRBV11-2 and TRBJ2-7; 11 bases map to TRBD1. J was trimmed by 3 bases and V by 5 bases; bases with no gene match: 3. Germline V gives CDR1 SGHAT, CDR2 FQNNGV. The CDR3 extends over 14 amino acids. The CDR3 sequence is CASSPGQGVYEQYF. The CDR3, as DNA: TGTGCCAGCAGCCCGGGACAGGGGGTCTACGAGCAGTACTTC.